The 31 T cell receptor beta chains below come from one sample, sequenced in a study of blood T cell repertoires in COVID-19. Repertoires were generated with immunoSEQ multiplex PCR, while TCRdb's copy carries only in-frame clones and drops some. The sample has 370,000 or so clones; roughly 86% are singletons. The sequenced sample was peripheral blood. Receptor source: a human donor with acute or convalescent COVID-19. The donor label of this sample is uncertain.

The chain combines TRBV2 with TRBJ2-7; 9 bases align to TRBD2. Germline lookup yields CDR1 SNHLY and CDR2 FYNNEI. The CDR3 loop spans 14 amino acids. V gave up 8 bases and J gave up 4 bases; unmatched junction bases: 9. CDR3 nucleotide sequence: TGTGCCAGCCTCTTTAGCGGGAGAAAGTACGAGCAGTACTTC. Protein product: CASLFSGRKYEQYF.

This clone showed up just a few times. J is TRBJ2-1 and V is TRBV12-5, with 15 nucleotides matching TRBD2. Germline trimming cut 1 base from V and 6 bases from J; bases unmatched to any gene: 22. The V gene's germline CDR1 is LGHNT and CDR2 FRNRAP. The CDR3 runs to 23 residues. DNA for the CDR3: TGTGCTAGTGGTTTGGCTCTGAGATGGACTAGCGGGAGGGCGGCGGGGTCAACCAATGAGCAGTTCTTC. It encodes CASGLALRWTSGRAAGSTNEQFF.

To note about this clone: Other DNA sequences of this sample code for an identical CDR3. The V and J genes are TRBV30 and TRBJ1-1; unclear D gene. The CDR3 sequence is 13 residues long. Trimming cost V 1 base and J 0 bases, with 6 bases left between them. Germline CDR1 and CDR2: GTSNPN and SVGIG (reference sequence). The CDR3 is CAWSGQMNTEAFF. Written as DNA, the CDR3 is TGTGCCTGGAGTGGACAAATGAACACTGAAGCTTTCTTT.

The count of this clone is one. The rearrangement uses TRBV15 and TRBJ1-4, with D hard to call. Per germline, CDR1 LNHNV and CDR2 YYDKDF (reference sequence). V lost 0 bases and J lost 7, with 12 bases in between. This CDR3 is 15 amino acids long. The CDR3 sequence is CATSRDGVLGEKLFF. In nucleotides, the CDR3 is TGTGCCACCAGCAGAGACGGGGTCTTGGGTGAAAAACTGTTTTTT.

This chain uses TRBV15 with TRBJ2-1; TRBD2 matches 8 bases. CDR1 is LNHNV, CDR2 YYDKDF, per germline (reference sequence). The CDR3 contains 14 residues. V shed 4 bases and J 2 bases; nucleotides not matched to a gene: 1. CDR3 sequence (DNA): TGTGCCACCAGCAACGGGAGGGCCTACAATGAGCAGTTCTTC. It encodes CATSNGRAYNEQFF.

Points on this clone: This same CDR3 is encoded by further DNA sequences in the sample. The CDR3 coding sequence is TGTGCCAGCAGCTTAGGACTTGGAAACACCATATATTTT. Protein product: CASSLGLGNTIYF. This chain links TRBV7-9 with TRBJ1-3, with D uncertain. This CDR3 has 13 amino acids. V lost 1 base, J lost 3 bases, and 4 bases lay in between. The germline V gene has CDR1 SEHNR and CDR2 FQNEAQ (reference sequence).

The chain links TRBV2 to TRBJ2-1, with 13 bases matching TRBD2. After removal of 1 base from V and 9 bases from J, the junction contained 3 bases not matched to a gene. The CDR3 length is 15 residues. The germline gives CDR1 SNHLY, CDR2 FYNNEI. CDR3 in DNA: TGTGCCAGCAGTGAAGGGGGACTAGCGGGATTTGAGCAGTTCTTC. Its translation is CASSEGGLAGFEQFF.

J is TRBJ1-1 and V is TRBV2, with D unresolved. V was pared by 6 bases and J by 1 base, with 6 bases between. Germline assignment: CDR1 SNHLY and CDR2 FYNNEI. CDR3 size: 12 residues. CDR3: CASSLGNTEAFF. For the CDR3, the DNA is TGTGCCAGCAGCCTAGGGAACACTGAAGCTTTCTTT.

The chain carries TRBV27 and TRBJ2-5, with D tentatively TRBD1 (6 bases). Germline V gene lookup returns CDR1 MNHEY and CDR2 SMNVEV (reference sequence). V was cut by 0 bases and J by 7 bases, with 27 bases left in between. This CDR3 has 19 residues. The CDR3 coding sequence is TGTGCCAGCAGTTTATCCCTTACAGGGAGTGGGCAAGCTAGAGGGACCCAGTACTTC. Translating gives CASSLSLTGSGQARGTQYF.

The chain couples TRBV9 to TRBJ2-7; a possible D gene is TRBD2 (5 bases). The CDR3 has 13 residues. The germline V and J ends were trimmed by 0 bases and 4 bases, with 8 bases remaining between them. Germline V gene data show CDR1 as SGDLS and CDR2 as YYNGEE. CDR3 in amino acids: CASSVVRGYEQYF. Here the CDR3 DNA reads TGTGCCAGCAGCGTAGTCCGCGGGTACGAGCAGTACTTC.

J is TRBJ2-3 and V is TRBV2; D remains ambiguous. Germline CDR1 is SNHLY and CDR2 is FYNNEI. The length of the CDR3 is 14 residues. Trimming stripped 4 bases from V and 4 bases from J, with 12 bases between. The CDR3 loop is CASSGAAQADTQYF. In DNA, the CDR3 is TGTGCCAGCAGTGGGGCCGCCCAAGCAGATACGCAGTATTTT.

In nucleotides, the CDR3 is TGTGCCAGCCAGTTAACGATGAACACTGAAGCTTTCTTT. It codes for CASQLTMNTEAFF. The chain is built from TRBV6-5 and TRBJ1-1; unclear D gene. V shed 8 bases and J shed 0 bases, with 10 bases lying between them. Germline V gene sequence: CDR1 MNHEY, CDR2 SVGAGI. The CDR3 runs to 13 residues.

This chain's CDR3 is CASSSGLAGGPTGELFF. The DNA for the CDR3 is TGTGCCAGCAGCTCGGGACTAGCGGGAGGGCCTACCGGGGAGCTGTTTTTT. The chain couples TRBV7-9 to TRBJ2-2; 16 nucleotides agree with TRBD2. Germline values: CDR1 SEHNR, CDR2 FQNEAQ (reference sequence). This CDR3 is 17 amino acids long. V was pared by 4 bases and J by 5 bases, with 4 bases of the junction left unmatched.

The genes are TRBV4-1 and TRBJ1-1; D is ambiguous. The CDR3 has 15 amino acids. CDR1 and CDR2 from the germline V gene are MGHRA and YSYEKL. Trimming shortened V by 3 bases and J by 4 bases, and 15 bases separated the two germline ends. CDR3 residues: CASSHPRQAGTEAFF. CDR3 coding DNA: TGCGCCAGCAGCCACCCCCGGCAGGCCGGCACTGAAGCTTTCTTT.

This sequence joins TRBV25-1 and TRBJ1-6; D perhaps matches TRBD1 (6 bases). Germline V lookup: CDR1 MGHDK, CDR2 SYGVNS. The CDR3 runs to 14 residues. V was shortened by 2 bases and J by 9 bases, with 11 bases between the two germline ends. The CDR3 DNA follows: TGTGCCAGCAGTGAAACTAGGGACATTTCACCCCTCCACTTT. Translating it yields CASSETRDISPLHF. The full variable domain, with the rest looked up from reference TRBV25-1 and TRBJ1-6, is EADIYQTPRYLVIGTGKKITLECSQTMGHDKMYWYQQDPGMELHLIHYSYGVNSTEKGDLSSESTVSRIRTEHFPLTLESARPSHTSQYLCASSETRDISPLHFGNGTRLTVT.

Remarks on this clone: Different DNA sequences within this sample yield the same CDR3. This chain connects TRBV12-3 or TRBV12-4 to TRBJ2-3, with D hard to call. Trimming took 3 bases from V and 6 from J, leaving 4 bases between them. This CDR3 comprises 11 residues. In DNA, the CDR3 is TGTGCCAGCAGTTTCCGGGATACGCAGTATTTT. This gives the protein CASSFRDTQYF.

The chain joins TRBV3-1 (or the pseudogene TRBV3-2) to TRBJ2-7, with 9 bases matching TRBD1. V lost 2 bases, J lost 1 base, and 3 bases stayed unmatched. The CDR3 has 15 residues. CDR1 is LGHDT and CDR2 is YNNKEL in the germline V gene (reference sequence). DNA for the CDR3: TGTGCCAGCAGCCAATTAGGGACAGGGTCCTACGAGCAGTACTTC. Amino acids: CASSQLGTGSYEQYF.

The J gene is TRBJ1-1, the V gene TRBV4-2; perhaps TRBD1 as D (6 bases). CDR3 size: 16 residues. Germline-derived CDR1 and CDR2 are LGHNA and YNFKEQ. V lost 0 bases and J 0 bases, leaving 11 bases between the germline ends. The DNA for the CDR3 is TGTGCCAGCAGCCAAGAGGGCAGGACAGTGAACACTGAAGCTTTCTTT. It is translated as CASSQEGRTVNTEAFF.

V usage is TRBV30 and J usage is TRBJ2-2; D is possibly TRBD1 (6 bases). The CDR3 runs 14 residues. Looked up from germline, CDR1 is GTSNPN and CDR2 is SVGIG (reference sequence). V lost 4 bases to trimming and J lost 4 bases, with 13 bases between them. The CDR3 is CAWKGDTGTGELFF. CDR3 coding DNA: TGTGCCTGGAAGGGGGACACTGGCACCGGGGAGCTGTTTTTT.

The chain carries TRBV18 and TRBJ2-2, with D unresolved. Trimming removed 3 bases at V and 3 bases at J, with 11 bases between. This CDR3 has 15 amino acids. The germline CDR1 and CDR2 sequences are KGHSH and LQKENI. The CDR3 reads CASSPRQADTGELFF. The CDR3 region has the DNA TGTGCCAGCTCACCTCGGCAGGCAGACACCGGGGAGCTGTTTTTT.

The chain couples TRBV3-1 (or the pseudogene TRBV3-2) to TRBJ2-3; 14 positions agree with TRBD2. This CDR3 is 16 amino acids long. Germline lookup yields CDR1 LGHDT and CDR2 YNNKEL (reference sequence). The V segment lost 4 bases and the J segment 3 bases; nucleotides outside the gene matches: 3. CDR3 in DNA: TGTGCCAGCAGCCCAGGACTAGCGGGGGGTACAGATACGCAGTATTTT. Residues: CASSPGLAGGTDTQYF.

The chain joins TRBV5-6 to TRBJ2-5; 7 bases fit TRBD1. CDR3 size: 13 residues. CDR1 and CDR2 from the germline V gene are SGHDT and YYEEEE. J was trimmed by 7 bases and V by 6 bases; bases with no gene match: 9. CDR3 nucleotides: TGTGCCAGCAAGATGGGACAGCTGGGGACCCAGTACTTC. It specifies CASKMGQLGTQYF.

V is TRBV3-1 (or the pseudogene TRBV3-2) and J is TRBJ2-7, with D maybe TRBD2 (6 bases). Trimming removed 4 bases at V and 6 bases at J, with 19 bases between. The CDR3 length is 15 residues. Germline CDR1 is LGHDT and CDR2 is YNNKEL (reference sequence). The CDR3 DNA sequence: TGTGCCAGCAGCCCTCGGTTGGAGGGGACGGTCGAGCAGTACTTC. Amino acids: CASSPRLEGTVEQYF.

The chain joins TRBV10-3 to TRBJ2-3; D ambiguous. CDR1 and CDR2 from the germline V gene are ENHRY and SYGVKD. The V and J ends lost 3 bases and 2 bases respectively, with 12 bases between them. The CDR3 sequence is 15 residues long. CDR3 in amino acids: CAISERVHFTDTQYF. Written as DNA, the CDR3 is TGTGCCATCAGTGAACGGGTACACTTCACAGATACGCAGTATTTT.

The chain is built from TRBV10-3 and TRBJ2-7; 12 bases line up with TRBD2. In germline, CDR1 is ENHRY, CDR2 SYGVKD. The CDR3 has 14 amino acids. Trimming cost V 5 bases and J 5 bases; bases outside gene matches: 4. The CDR3, as DNA: TGTGCCATCAGTCATGGACTAGCGGGAAACGAGCAGTACTTC. Its translation is CAISHGLAGNEQYF.

The gene calls are TRBV5-8 and TRBJ2-2, with D unclear. V gave up 0 bases and J gave up 0 bases, with 9 bases separating them. The CDR3 has 16 residues. Germline V gives CDR1 SGHTS, CDR2 YDEGEE. The CDR3: CASSLGTLANTGELFF. The DNA of the CDR3 is TGTGCCAGCAGCTTGGGAACTTTGGCGAACACCGGGGAGCTGTTTTTT.

This clone was recorded a few times. The V and J genes are TRBV15 and TRBJ1-5; D uncertain. The CDR3 has 17 residues. CDR1 is LNHNV, CDR2 YYDKDF, per germline (reference sequence). Trimming pared 3 bases from V and 4 bases from J, leaving 19 bases between. This CDR3 is CATSSSTWVARNQPQHF. For the CDR3, the DNA is TGTGCCACCAGCAGTTCCACGTGGGTAGCTCGGAATCAGCCCCAGCATTTT.

The chain is built from TRBV14 and TRBJ1-2; 8 nucleotides match TRBD1. Germline CDR1 SGHDN, CDR2 FVKESK. CDR3 length: 14 residues. After removal of 4 bases from V and 8 bases from J, the junction contained 9 bases not matched to a gene. The CDR3 sequence is CASSPQGGRRGYTF. As DNA, the CDR3 is TGTGCCAGCAGCCCACAGGGGGGCCGACGAGGCTACACCTTC.

This clone has a single count. This chain links TRBV5-1 with TRBJ1-1; D might be TRBD1 (6 bases). V lost 0 bases to trimming and J lost 3 bases, with 9 bases between them. In germline, CDR1 is SGHRS, CDR2 YFSETQ. This CDR3 contains 14 residues. The DNA for the CDR3 is TGCGCCAGCAGCTTGGGGGACACATACACTGAAGCTTTCTTT. Protein product: CASSLGDTYTEAFF.

The rearrangement uses TRBV19 and TRBJ2-7, with a possible D match to TRBD1 (6 bases). Trimming removed 3 bases from V and 2 bases from J, with 14 bases in between. From germline, CDR1 is LNHDA and CDR2 SQIVND (reference sequence). The CDR3 loop spans 15 amino acids. DNA of the CDR3: TGTGCCAGTAGTATTATCTCGGCAGGGGCCTACGAGCAGTACTTC. Encoded protein: CASSIISAGAYEQYF.

The V and J genes are TRBV28 and TRBJ1-4, with 12 bases lining up with TRBD1. The CDR3 contains 16 residues. Germline V lookup: CDR1 MDHEN, CDR2 SYDVKM. J gave up 8 bases and V 6 bases, and 10 bases lay outside the gene matches. The CDR3 DNA reads as TGTGCCAGCAGCGGGACAGGGGGCGTTAAGAGAGAAAAACTGTTTTTT. The encoded protein is CASSGTGGVKREKLFF.